The rows below give T cell receptor beta chains drawn from one sample of a study of blood T cell repertoires in COVID-19. The method was immunoSEQ multiplex PCR; TCRdb's version includes in-frame clones alone and lacks a portion of them. In the table there are about 200,000 clones, 75% to 90% of which are singletons. The sample consisted of PBMCs or T cells enriched from blood (not recorded which). These receptors originate from a woman in her twenties or thirties who had been exposed to COVID-19. Each CDR3 is given with its conserved first and last residue. The D gene is left open where the match is weak. Clone size is given for some rows only: seen once, a few or many times, or a class if the clone is expanded.

d_call,v_call,j_call,clone_size,cdr3_aa,cdr3_nt
.,TRBV27,TRBJ2-2,.,CASSFRARRGVTGFLDTGELFF,TGTGCCAGCAGTTTTCGCGCACGACGCGGTGTAACCGGGTTTCTGGACACCGGGGAGCTGTTTTTT
.,TRBV27,TRBJ1-5,.,CASSLYGGLDQPQHF,TGTGCCAGCAGTTTATACGGGGGGTTGGATCAGCCCCAGCATTTT
.,TRBV12-2,TRBJ1-5,.,CASRLALQGESSNQPQHF,TGTGCAAGTCGCTTAGCCCTACAGGGGGAGAGTAGCAATCAGCCCCAGCATTTT
TRBD1,TRBV7-8,TRBJ1-1,.,CASSLFPRGDTEAFF,TGTGCCAGCAGCTTATTTCCCAGGGGGGACACTGAAGCTTTCTTT
.,TRBV19,TRBJ1-2,.,CASRYLAGTNYGYTF,TGTGCCAGTAGGTATTTGGCAGGGACAAACTATGGCTACACCTTC
TRBD1,TRBV7-2,TRBJ1-2,.,CASSLWSSGQAYGYTF,TGTGCCAGCAGCTTGTGGTCCTCGGGACAGGCCTATGGCTACACCTTC
.,TRBV11-2,TRBJ2-7,.,CASSHPRSEQYF,TGTGCCAGCAGCCATCCCCGCAGCGAGCAGTACTTC
TRBD2,TRBV5-1,TRBJ2-7,.,CASSLLGGGYEQYF,TGCGCCAGCAGCTTGTTGGGCGGGGGCTACGAGCAGTACTTC
TRBD1,TRBV2,TRBJ2-1,few,CASSEALQGTGVWDEQFF,TGTGCCAGCAGTGAAGCGCTTCAGGGGACAGGGGTTTGGGATGAGCAGTTCTTC
TRBD1,TRBV2,TRBJ2-3,.,CASSGQGGLGDTQYF,TGTGCCAGCAGTGGACAGGGGGGATTGGGAGATACGCAGTATTTT
.,TRBV9,TRBJ2-5,.,CASSGGEETQYF,TGTGCCAGCAGCGGGGGAGAAGAGACCCAGTACTTC
TRBD2,TRBV30,TRBJ2-3,.,CAWSKGLAGSTQYF,TGTGCCTGGAGTAAAGGACTAGCGGGGTCTACGCAGTATTTT
.,TRBV6-5,TRBJ1-4,.,CASSYSGATNEKLFF,TGTGCCAGCAGTTACTCCGGGGCAACTAATGAAAAACTGTTTTTT
TRBD2,TRBV9,TRBJ2-1,.,CASSVVGHGAGDEQFF,TGTGCCAGCAGCGTAGTGGGACATGGAGCGGGGGATGAGCAGTTCTTC
.,TRBV30,TRBJ1-1,.,CAWSEQIEAFF,TGTGCCTGGAGCGAACAGATTGAAGCTTTCTTT
.,TRBV4-1,TRBJ2-7,once,CASSRQEWTLQGGSYEQYF,TGCGCCAGCAGTCGCCAAGAATGGACGCTCCAAGGAGGCTCCTACGAGCAGTACTTC
.,TRBV19,TRBJ1-1,.,CASSIVGWTAEAFF,TGTGCCAGTAGTATAGTGGGATGGACAGCCGAAGCTTTCTTT
.,TRBV11-3,TRBJ1-2,once,CASSLESRGNYGYTF,TGTGCCAGCAGCTTAGAGAGCCGGGGTAACTATGGCTACACCTTC
TRBD2,TRBV9,TRBJ2-3,.,CASSESPLAGGPDTQYF,TGTGCCAGCAGCGAGTCCCCACTAGCGGGGGGGCCGGATACGCAGTATTTT